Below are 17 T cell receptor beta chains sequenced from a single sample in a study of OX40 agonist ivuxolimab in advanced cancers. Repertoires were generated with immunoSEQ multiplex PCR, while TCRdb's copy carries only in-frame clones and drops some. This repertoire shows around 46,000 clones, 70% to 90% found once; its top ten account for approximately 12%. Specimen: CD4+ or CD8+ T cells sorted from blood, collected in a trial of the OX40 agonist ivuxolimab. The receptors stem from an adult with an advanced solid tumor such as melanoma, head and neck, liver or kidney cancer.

The CDR3 DNA is TGTGCCAGCAGTTCTCGGGACAGGGATGATCAGCCCCAGCATTTT. It is translated as CASSSRDRDDQPQHF. V is TRBV6-1 and J is TRBJ1-5; 9 positions agree with TRBD1. The CDR3 sequence is 15 residues long. CDR1 is MNHNS and CDR2 is SASEGT in the germline V gene. V lost 5 bases, J lost 5 bases, and 7 bases stayed unmatched.

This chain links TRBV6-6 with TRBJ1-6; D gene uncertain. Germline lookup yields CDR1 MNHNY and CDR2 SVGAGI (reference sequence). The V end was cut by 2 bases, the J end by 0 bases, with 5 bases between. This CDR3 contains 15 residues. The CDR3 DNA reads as TGTGCCAGCAGTTACACAGACTCCTATAATTCACCCCTCCACTTT. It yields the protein CASSYTDSYNSPLHF.

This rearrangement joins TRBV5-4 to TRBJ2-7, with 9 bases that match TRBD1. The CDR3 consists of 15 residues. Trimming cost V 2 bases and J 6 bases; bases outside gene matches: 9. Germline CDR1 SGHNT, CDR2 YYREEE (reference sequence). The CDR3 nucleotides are TGTGCCAGCAGCTTCTGGACAGGGGAGGCCTCCGAGCAGTACTTC. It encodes CASSFWTGEASEQYF. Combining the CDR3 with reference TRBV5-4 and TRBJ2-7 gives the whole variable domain ETGVTQSPTHLIKTRGQQVTLRCSSQSGHNTVSWYQQALGQGPQFIFQYYREEENGRGNFPPRFSGLQFPNYSSELNVNALELDDSALYLCASSFWTGEASEQYFGPGTRLTVT.

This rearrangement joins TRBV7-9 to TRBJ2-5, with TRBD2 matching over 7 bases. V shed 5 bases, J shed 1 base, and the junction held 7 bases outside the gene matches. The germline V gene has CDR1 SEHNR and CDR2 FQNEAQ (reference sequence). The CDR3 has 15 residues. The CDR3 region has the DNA TGTGCCAGCAGCGAACTGTTAGCGGGCCAAGAGACCCAGTACTTC. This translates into CASSELLAGQETQYF.

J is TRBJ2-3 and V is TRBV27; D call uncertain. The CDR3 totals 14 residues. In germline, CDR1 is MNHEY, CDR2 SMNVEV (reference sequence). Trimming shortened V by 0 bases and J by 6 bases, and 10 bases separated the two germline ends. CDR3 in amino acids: CASSLSQHWDTQYF. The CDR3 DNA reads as TGTGCCAGCAGTTTATCGCAGCATTGGGATACGCAGTATTTT.

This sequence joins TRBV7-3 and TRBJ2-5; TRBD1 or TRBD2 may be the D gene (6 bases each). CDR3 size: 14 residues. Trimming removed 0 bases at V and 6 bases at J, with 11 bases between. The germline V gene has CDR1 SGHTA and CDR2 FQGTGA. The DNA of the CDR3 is TGTGCCAGCAGCTTAACGGGGGGCGCCCAGACCCAGTACTTC. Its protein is CASSLTGGAQTQYF.

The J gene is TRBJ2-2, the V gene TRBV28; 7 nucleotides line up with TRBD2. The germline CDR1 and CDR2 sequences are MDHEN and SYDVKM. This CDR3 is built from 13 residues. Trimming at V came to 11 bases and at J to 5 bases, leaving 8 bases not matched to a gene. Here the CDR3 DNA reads TGTGCCTCCACTCCCGGGGGGACCGGGGAGCTGTTTTTT. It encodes CASTPGGTGELFF.

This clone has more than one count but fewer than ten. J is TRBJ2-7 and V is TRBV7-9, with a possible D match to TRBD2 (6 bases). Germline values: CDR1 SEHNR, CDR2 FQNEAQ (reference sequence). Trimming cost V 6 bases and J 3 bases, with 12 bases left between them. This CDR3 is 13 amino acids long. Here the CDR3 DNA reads TGTGCCAGCAGAGAGGGACTGAACTACGAGCAGTACTTC. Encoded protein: CASREGLNYEQYF.

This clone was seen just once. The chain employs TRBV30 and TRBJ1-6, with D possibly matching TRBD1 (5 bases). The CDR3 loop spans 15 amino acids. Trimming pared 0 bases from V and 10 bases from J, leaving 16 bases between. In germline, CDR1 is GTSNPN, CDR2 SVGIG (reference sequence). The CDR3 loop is CAWSVRWGMGSPLHF. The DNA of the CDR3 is TGTGCCTGGAGTGTACGGTGGGGCATGGGGTCACCCCTCCACTTT.

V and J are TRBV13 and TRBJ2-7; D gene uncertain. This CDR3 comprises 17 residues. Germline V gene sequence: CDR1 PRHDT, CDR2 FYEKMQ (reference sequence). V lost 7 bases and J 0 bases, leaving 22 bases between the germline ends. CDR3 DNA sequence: TGTGCCAGCACCCCCCCGATGGAGCAGAGAGTCTCCTACGAGCAGTACTTC. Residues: CASTPPMEQRVSYEQYF. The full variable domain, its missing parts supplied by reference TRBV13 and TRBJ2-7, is AAGVIQSPRHLIKEKRETATLKCYPIPRHDTVYWYQQGPGQDPQFLISFYEKMQSDKGSIPDRFSAQQFSDYHSELNMSSLELGDSALYFCASTPPMEQRVSYEQYFGPGTRLTVT.

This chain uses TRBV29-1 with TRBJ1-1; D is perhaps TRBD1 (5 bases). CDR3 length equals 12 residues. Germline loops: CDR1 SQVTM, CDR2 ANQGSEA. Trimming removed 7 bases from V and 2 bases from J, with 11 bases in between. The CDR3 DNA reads TGCAGCGATGGGACGGGAAACACTGAAGCTTTCTTT. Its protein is CSDGTGNTEAFF.

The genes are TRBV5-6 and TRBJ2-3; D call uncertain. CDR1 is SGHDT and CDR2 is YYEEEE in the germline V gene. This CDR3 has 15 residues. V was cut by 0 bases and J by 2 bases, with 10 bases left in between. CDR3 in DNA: TGTGCCAGCAGCTTGGGACGAGACGTCACAGATACGCAGTATTTT. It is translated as CASSLGRDVTDTQYF. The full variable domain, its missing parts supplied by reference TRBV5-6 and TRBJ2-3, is DAGVTQSPTHLIKTRGQQVTLRCSPKSGHDTVSWYQQALGQGPQFIFQYYEEEERQRGNFPDRFSGHQFPNYSSELNVNALLLGDSALYLCASSLGRDVTDTQYFGPGTRLTVL.

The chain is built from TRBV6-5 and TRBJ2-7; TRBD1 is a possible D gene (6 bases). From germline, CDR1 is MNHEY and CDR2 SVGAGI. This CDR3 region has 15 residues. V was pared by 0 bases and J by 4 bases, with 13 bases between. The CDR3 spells CASSYSQGTGYEQYF. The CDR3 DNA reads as TGTGCCAGCAGTTACTCGCAGGGGACGGGTTACGAGCAGTACTTC.

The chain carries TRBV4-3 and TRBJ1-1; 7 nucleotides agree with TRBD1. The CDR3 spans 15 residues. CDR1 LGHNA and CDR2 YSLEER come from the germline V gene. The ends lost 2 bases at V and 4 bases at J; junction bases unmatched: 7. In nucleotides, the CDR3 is TGCGCCAGCAGCCAATGGGACAGTAGGTTCACTGAAGCTTTCTTT. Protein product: CASSQWDSRFTEAFF.

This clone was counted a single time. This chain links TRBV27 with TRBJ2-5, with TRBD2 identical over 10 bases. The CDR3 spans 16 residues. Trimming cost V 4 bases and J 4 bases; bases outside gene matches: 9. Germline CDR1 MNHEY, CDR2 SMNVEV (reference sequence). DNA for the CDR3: TGTGCCAGCAGTTCCGATCTAGCGGGGGTCCCAGAGACCCAGTACTTC. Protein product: CASSSDLAGVPETQYF.

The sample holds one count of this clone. This CDR3 is CASSYGQGNSYEQYF. CDR3 coding DNA: TGTGCCAGCAGCTACGGACAGGGTAACTCCTACGAGCAGTACTTC. The rearrangement uses TRBV11-2 and TRBJ2-7, with 8 bases matching TRBD1. Germline lookup yields CDR1 SGHAT and CDR2 FQNNGV. Trimming at V came to 4 bases and at J to 0 bases, leaving 5 bases not matched to a gene. This CDR3 is built from 15 residues.

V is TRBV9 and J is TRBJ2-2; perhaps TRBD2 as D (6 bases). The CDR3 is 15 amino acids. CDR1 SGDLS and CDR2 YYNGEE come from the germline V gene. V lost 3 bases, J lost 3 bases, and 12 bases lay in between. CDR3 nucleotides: TGTGCCAGCAGCGCCTCGGGACTCCACACCGGGGAGCTGTTTTTT. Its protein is CASSASGLHTGELFF.